This TCR beta chain was documented in a study of response to subunit inactivated influenza vaccine. Study observations and caveats: New T cells are recruited in small numbers by each seasonal influenza vaccination, according to the authors' suggestion.

One entry per CDR3 protein, called by TCRdb with MiXCR from the RT-PCR reads. The sample holds about 650,000 distinct CDR3 sequences, about 15% seen once. This CDR3 is built from 17 residues. The germline V gene has CDR1 SGHDT and CDR2 YYEEEE. Trimming left V 1 base short and J 2 bases short, with 15 bases between. This clonotype was seen a handful of times. The antigen is not known. The chain combines TRBV5-6 with TRBJ2-2; D tentatively fits TRBD1 or TRBD2 (5 bases each). The material sequenced was PBMCs from blood, taken less than 15 days before vaccination. The sequence was collected from a man in his fifties who received an inactivated influenza vaccine. CDR3 loop: CASSLYPGLSNTGELFF. The CDR3 region has the DNA TGTGCCAGCAGCTTGTACCCGGGGCTGTCTAACACCGGGGAGCTGTTTTTT. Variable domain in full (rest from reference TRBV5-6 and TRBJ2-2): DAGVTQSPTHLIKTRGQQVTLRCSPKSGHDTVSWYQQALGQGPQFIFQYYEEEERQRGNFPDRFSGHQFPNYSSELNVNALLLGDSALYLCASSLYPGLSNTGELFFGEGSRLTVL.